The TCR beta chain under discussion was sequenced for a study of blood T cell repertoires in COVID-19. Study in general: PBMCs, B-cell-depleted T cells, or T cells provided the cDNA or gDNA that made up the material.

Authors' data handling: Nucleated cell number was recorded as an estimate derived from reference gene primer amplification. Profiled with immunoSEQ multiplex PCR; TCRdb holds only in-frame clones, not every one. That table is the source of V, J and clone size, and D and trimming were worked out from the DNA. The sample yields more than 65,000 clones, around four fifths seen once. Trimming left V 5 bases short and J 4 bases short, with 11 bases between. CDR1 is SQVTM and CDR2 is ANQGSEA in the germline V gene. The CDR3 length is 13 residues. This clone has more than one count but fewer than ten. The sequencing sample was made of peripheral blood. V gene TRBV29-1 combines with J gene TRBJ1-4, with no clear D. The receptor's source is a man between 50 and 59 years old with active COVID-19. This chain's CDR3 is CSVRIQVNEKLFF. The CDR3 DNA reads TGCAGCGTTCGAATTCAGGTTAATGAAAAACTGTTTTTT.